This T cell receptor (beta chain) was profiled in a study of monozygotic twins with inflammatory bowel disease. TCRdb reprocessed the 5' RACE reads, keeping one entry per CDR3 protein, no DNA. The listing contains some 130,000 distinct CDR3 sequences. The CDR3 has 18 amino acids. Germline CDR1 is MNHEY and CDR2 is SVGAGI. The sequence came from a human donor with ulcerative colitis or Crohn's disease, or a healthy co-twin of an affected twin (not recorded which). The sample consisted of blood. The rearrangement links TRBV6-5 to TRBJ2-3; TCRdb gives TRBD2 as the D gene, but with no DNA this cannot be confirmed. CDR3 protein: CASSYHSGSSASTDTQYF.